The 24 T cell receptor beta chains presented below share a single source sample, sequenced in a study of blood T cells in healthy people across ages. Using a J-beta primer mix together with a sample-barcoded 5' primer, a second PCR was run for about 6 to 12 cycles. MiXCR, applied by TCRdb to the 5' RACE reads, yields one record per CDR3 protein. The data contain 1.5 million to 2 million distinct CDR3 sequences, about 32% of them seen just once; the ten biggest clones take up over 9%. Sequencing input: blood. These receptors originate from a woman aged 25 to 39 in good health.

This clonotype has a count of ten or more. The chain joins TRBV10-3 to TRBJ2-5, with 7 bases matching TRBD1. V shed 6 bases, J shed 2 bases, and the junction held 3 bases outside the gene matches. Germline CDR1 ENHRY, CDR2 SYGVKD. The CDR3 is made up of 13 amino acids. The chain's CDR3 is CAISRDRQETQYF. CDR3 in DNA: TGTGCCATCAGCCGGGACAGACAAGAGACCCAGTACTTC.

This clonotype has a count of ten or more. The chain employs TRBV4-1 and TRBJ2-7; TRBD1 agrees at 8 bases. The CDR3 runs to 16 residues. In germline, CDR1 is MGHRA, CDR2 YSYEKL. The trim removed 0 bases at V and 3 bases at J, leaving 7 bases unmatched. CDR3 amino acids: CASSQEVRQGYYEQYF. DNA for the CDR3: TGCGCCAGCAGCCAAGAGGTCAGACAGGGGTACTACGAGCAGTACTTC.

With regard to this clonotype: A much larger clone is a single base away; this may be a read error. The chain combines TRBV4-2 with TRBJ2-1; D possibly uses TRBD1 or TRBD2 (5 bases each). This CDR3 region has 17 residues. Germline-derived CDR1 and CDR2 are LGHNA and YNFKEQ. Trimming shortened V by 2 bases and J by 3 bases, and 17 bases separated the two germline ends. The CDR3 region is CASSQSSASRVYNEQFF. Written as DNA, the CDR3 is TGTGCCAGCAGCCAATCGTCCGCTAGCAGGGTCTACAATGAGCAGTTCTTC.

The chain carries TRBV12-3 or TRBV12-4 and TRBJ2-1, with D perhaps TRBD1 (6 bases). The CDR3 contains 15 residues. Trimming removed 0 bases at V and 7 bases at J, with 13 bases between. The CDR3 nucleotides read TGTGCCAGCAGTTTAGCACAGGGTATGGGGAATGAGCAGTTCTTC. Amino acids: CASSLAQGMGNEQFF.

This clonotype has just a few counts. The gene calls are TRBV4-1 and TRBJ2-7, with 8 bases fitting TRBD2. The V gene's germline CDR1 is MGHRA and CDR2 YSYEKL. After removal of 1 base from V and 7 bases from J, the junction contained 15 bases not matched to a gene. This CDR3 region has 17 residues. The CDR3 DNA reads TGCGCCAGCAGCCAAGGAATAGGGCGGGGGGACGGATGGGAGCAGTACTTC. Its protein product is CASSQGIGRGDGWEQYF.

A few counts support this clonotype. V and J are TRBV4-1 and TRBJ1-2; the match to TRBD1 covers 7 bases. The ends lost 3 bases at V and 4 bases at J; junction bases unmatched: 20. The CDR3 contains 19 residues. Germline V gene sequence: CDR1 MGHRA, CDR2 YSYEKL. The CDR3 spells CASSHIVTGVTKRSYGYTF. The DNA for the CDR3 is TGCGCCAGCAGCCACATAGTTACAGGGGTCACGAAAAGAAGCTATGGCTACACCTTC.

Only a few counts were recorded for this clonotype. The chain combines TRBV2 with TRBJ2-3; no reliable D call. The CDR3 sequence is 13 residues long. V lost 8 bases, J lost 2 bases, and 11 bases lay in between. Germline lookup yields CDR1 SNHLY and CDR2 FYNNEI. The CDR3: CASVWTFTDTQYF. The CDR3 coding sequence is TGTGCCAGCGTATGGACCTTCACAGATACGCAGTATTTT.

This clonotype showed up just a few times. The chain joins TRBV20-1 to TRBJ2-7; D is perhaps TRBD2 (6 bases). Germline-derived CDR1 and CDR2 are DFQATT and SNEGSKA (reference sequence). CDR3 length equals 13 residues. V lost 4 bases and J lost 2, with 12 bases in between. As DNA, the CDR3 is TGCAGTGCTACCCCGACTAGTCCCTACGAGCAGTACTTC. It codes for CSATPTSPYEQYF.

This clonotype was seen ten or more times. This chain uses TRBV18 with TRBJ2-5; D remains ambiguous. V was cut by 8 bases and J by 2 bases, with 9 bases left in between. This CDR3 is built from 12 residues. Per germline, CDR1 KGHSH and CDR2 LQKENI. CDR3 loop: CASSPGQETQYF. As DNA, the CDR3 is TGTGCCAGCAGCCCAGGTCAAGAGACCCAGTACTTC.

The chain couples TRBV7-6 to TRBJ2-5; 10 bases are shared with TRBD2. The CDR3 consists of 15 residues. Per germline, CDR1 SGHVS and CDR2 FNYEAQ. Trimming took 1 base from V and 5 from J; bases not matched to a gene: 4. The CDR3 sequence: CASSLEAGGLETQYF. The DNA of the CDR3 is TGTGCCAGCAGCTTAGAAGCGGGGGGGCTCGAGACCCAGTACTTC.

The V call is TRBV4-1, the J call TRBJ2-6, with D possibly TRBD1 on 6 matching bases. The CDR3 sequence is 18 residues long. Germline V gene data show CDR1 as MGHRA and CDR2 as YSYEKL. V lost 0 bases and J 2 bases, leaving 14 bases between the germline ends. In DNA, the CDR3 is TGCGCCAGCAGCCAAGAGGACAGTGTTGTTGCTGGGGCCAACGTCCTGACTTTC. It yields the protein CASSQEDSVVAGANVLTF.

This sequence joins TRBV7-9 and TRBJ1-1; D not resolved. Trimming left V 2 bases short and J 1 base short, with 11 bases between. Germline V lookup: CDR1 SEHNR, CDR2 FQNEAQ (reference sequence). CDR3 size: 15 residues. The CDR3 sequence is CASSLLSRPNTEAFF. The CDR3 bases are TGTGCCAGCAGCTTATTGTCCAGGCCGAACACTGAAGCTTTCTTT.

A few counts support this clonotype. The V gene is TRBV3-1, the J gene TRBJ2-7; D is unresolved. The V and J ends lost 0 bases and 4 bases respectively, with 1 base between them. From germline, CDR1 is LGHDT and CDR2 YNNKEL (reference sequence). The CDR3 runs 11 residues. This CDR3 is CASSQEYEQYF. The DNA of the CDR3 is TGTGCCAGCAGCCAAGAATACGAGCAGTACTTC.

This clonotype was detected once. This chain connects TRBV6-1 to TRBJ2-5, with TRBD2 as a possible D gene (5 bases). The DNA end lines up better with TRBJ2-7; the J call may be wrong. Germline CDR1 and CDR2: MNHNS and SASEGT. The CDR3 is 15 residues long. CDR3 coding DNA: TGTGCCAGCAGTGTAAGACTGGGGAAGAGGGTCGAGCAGTACTTC. As protein: CASSVRLGKRVEQYF.

Turning to this clonotype: A read error is possible here, since a much larger clone lies one base away. The V call is TRBV5-1, the J call TRBJ2-3; D perhaps matches TRBD2 (6 bases). The CDR3 has 15 residues. Germline V gene data show CDR1 as SGHRS and CDR2 as YFSETQ. The CDR3 here is CASSLDGSGTNTQYF. The CDR3 DNA sequence: TGCGCCAGCAGCTTGGACGGGAGTGGCACAAATACGCAGTATTTT.

The genes are TRBV27 and TRBJ2-3, with D hard to call. The ends were cut back, 3 bases at V and 2 bases at J, with 6 bases in the middle. The CDR3 extends over 13 amino acids. In germline, CDR1 is MNHEY, CDR2 SMNVEV (reference sequence). This CDR3 reads CASSFTPTDTQYF. The CDR3 DNA follows: TGTGCCAGCAGTTTCACCCCCACAGATACGCAGTATTTT.

The gene calls are TRBV11-2 and TRBJ2-5, with 10 positions matching TRBD2. Looked up from germline, CDR1 is SGHAT and CDR2 is FQNNGV. V was clipped by 10 bases and J by 11 bases; unmatched bases: 16. CDR3 length: 14 residues. The CDR3 region is CATGEAGGFYEQYF. The CDR3 nucleotides read TGTGCCACCGGCGAAGCGGGAGGGTTTTATGAGCAGTACTTC.

The gene calls are TRBV3-1 and TRBJ1-1; 12 bases are shared with TRBD1. There are 17 residues in the CDR3. The junction had 12 bases not matched to a gene; V was cut back by 5 bases and J by 5 bases. Germline loops: CDR1 LGHDT, CDR2 YNNKEL (reference sequence). The CDR3 protein is CASSGRDRGRSGTEAFF. The DNA for the CDR3 is TGTGCCAGCAGCGGCCGGGACAGGGGGCGATCTGGGACTGAAGCTTTCTTT.

The table lists this clonotype with many counts. The genes are TRBV7-9 and TRBJ2-4; tentatively, D is TRBD2 (6 bases). CDR1 is SEHNR, CDR2 FQNEAQ, per germline (reference sequence). The V gene lost 4 bases and the J gene lost 1 base, with 14 bases spanning the gap. The CDR3 runs 16 residues. CDR3 sequence reads: CASSSGPGLAKNIQYF. The CDR3 DNA reads as TGTGCCAGCAGCTCTGGTCCGGGACTGGCCAAAAACATTCAGTACTTC.

In its sample, this clonotype was seen once. The chain employs TRBV7-8 and TRBJ2-3; D is perhaps TRBD2 (5 bases). V dropped 1 base and J dropped 0 bases, with 11 bases sitting between them. The V gene's germline CDR1 is SGHVS and CDR2 FQNEAQ. The CDR3 extends over 16 amino acids. The CDR3 nucleotides are TGTGCCAGCAGCTTAGATACTAGTTGCAGCACAGATACGCAGTATTTT. Translating gives CASSLDTSCSTDTQYF.

This clonotype occurred a few times. A read error may explain this, as a much larger clone is one base away. The chain carries TRBV29-1 and TRBJ2-5; D is unresolved. V lost 4 bases and J lost 11, with 20 bases in between. The CDR3 consists of 13 residues. Germline-derived CDR1 and CDR2 are SQVTM and ANQGSEA. The CDR3 sequence is CSVALGSTYVQYF. As DNA, the CDR3 is TGCAGCGTTGCATTGGGGTCTACCTACGTGCAGTACTTC. Looking up the rest from reference TRBV29-1 and TRBJ2-5 gives the full variable domain: SAVISQKPSRDICQRGTSLTIQCQVDSQVTMMFWYRQQPGQSLTLIATANQGSEATYESGFVIDKFPISRPNLTFSTLTVSNMSPEDSSIYLCSVALGSTYVQYFGPGTRLLVL.

CDR3 bases: TGTGCCATCTCGAGGGGGATGGGGGAACACGAGCAGTACTTC. Translation: CAISRGMGEHEQYF. The chain recombines TRBV10-3 with TRBJ2-5, with D maybe TRBD1 (6 bases). Judging by the DNA end, TRBJ2-7 fits better; the J call may be wrong. The CDR3 loop spans 14 amino acids. CDR1 ENHRY and CDR2 SYGVKD come from the germline V gene.

The rearrangement links TRBV6-5 to TRBJ1-5, with a tentative D call TRBD1 (5 bases). This CDR3 spans 13 amino acids. V was shortened by 8 bases and J by 6 bases, with 14 bases between the two germline ends. Germline CDR1 MNHEY, CDR2 SVGAGI. The CDR3 coding sequence is TGTGCCAGCCGGTTAGGGGTGGGTCAGCCCCAGCATTTT. It is translated as CASRLGVGQPQHF.

This clonotype was seen a few times. The genes are TRBV20-1 and TRBJ2-1; 7 bases are a match to TRBD1. Germline V gives CDR1 DFQATT, CDR2 SNEGSKA (reference sequence). CDR3 size: 15 residues. V shed 1 base and J 2 bases; nucleotides not matched to a gene: 5. CDR3 loop: CSARATGLPYNEQFF. As DNA, the CDR3 is TGCAGTGCTAGAGCGACAGGGCTCCCCTACAATGAGCAGTTCTTC.